Shown below are 14 T cell receptor beta chains from a single sample sequenced in a study of vaccination effects on CD4 cells after COVID-19. Libraries were prepared by immunoSEQ multiplex PCR; TCRdb keeps only in-frame clonotypes and omits some of them. The profile shows around 79,000 clones, 78% of them singletons. Antigen specificity for these receptors is unknown. Prior to sequencing, the ViraFEST assay stimulated PBMC with viral peptide pools, which expanded the antigen-specific CD4+ T cells. Once cultured for 10 days, the cells underwent separation to obtain CD4+ T cells. Neither prior SARS-CoV-2 infection nor positive nucleocapsid antibodies were present in the vaccine recipients. The sequences come from CD4+ T cells from PBMCs cultured with SARS-CoV-2 spike peptides, collected before COVID-19 vaccination. The receptors were gathered from a human donor who received a COVID-19 vaccine.

The chain combines TRBV29-1 with TRBJ1-1, with a possible D match to TRBD1 (5 bases). Germline V gene data show CDR1 as SQVTM and CDR2 as ANQGSEA. This CDR3 comprises 14 residues. Trimming shortened V by 6 bases and J by 0 bases, and 14 bases separated the two germline ends. The CDR3 loop reads CSVGVRQMNTEAFF. In DNA form, the CDR3 reads TGCAGCGTCGGCGTCCGACAGATGAACACTGAAGCTTTCTTT.

The chain combines TRBV5-1 with TRBJ1-3; perhaps TRBD1 as D (5 bases). V dropped 4 bases and J dropped 8 bases, with 13 bases sitting between them. The CDR3 is made up of 13 amino acids. Looked up from germline, CDR1 is SGHRS and CDR2 is YFSETQ. CDR3 sequence (DNA): TGCGCCAGCAGCCGGGGAGGGGCGGACACCATATATTTT. Protein sequence: CASSRGGADTIYF. The whole variable domain, remainder taken from reference TRBV5-1 and TRBJ1-3, is KAGVTQTPRYLIKTRGQQVTLSCSPISGHRSVSWYQQTPGQGLQFLFEYFSETQRNKGNFPGRFSGRQFSNSRSEMNVSTLELGDSALYLCASSRGGADTIYFGEGSWLTVV.

This chain joins TRBV7-9 and TRBJ2-4; D unclear. In germline, CDR1 is SEHNR, CDR2 FQNEAQ (reference sequence). The V and J ends lost 5 bases and 3 bases respectively, with 14 bases between them. The CDR3 extends over 15 amino acids. This chain's CDR3 is CASSAPEFGKNIQYF. CDR3 nucleotide sequence: TGTGCCAGCAGCGCGCCTGAGTTTGGCAAAAACATTCAGTACTTC.

This rearrangement joins TRBV6-5 to TRBJ1-1; 7 bases line up with TRBD1. Unmatched junction bases numbered 6, after V lost 0 bases and J lost 5 bases. The CDR3 consists of 15 residues. Germline values: CDR1 MNHEY, CDR2 SVGAGI. CDR3 nucleotides: TGTGCCAGCAGTTACTCTAGGGGGCGTACTACTGAAGCTTTCTTT. This codes for CASSYSRGRTTEAFF.

The chain recombines TRBV6-6 with TRBJ1-4; tentative D call: TRBD1 (5 bases). The germline V gene has CDR1 MNHNY and CDR2 SVGAGI (reference sequence). The CDR3 contains 15 residues. Trimming stripped 0 bases from V and 7 bases from J, with 12 bases between. In DNA form, the CDR3 reads TGTGCCAGCAGTTACTCTCAGGGACGGGGTGAAAAACTGTTTTTT. Translated: CASSYSQGRGEKLFF.

J is TRBJ2-2 and V is TRBV29-1; tentatively, D is TRBD1 (6 bases). V was pared by 2 bases and J by 4 bases, with 11 bases between. The CDR3 covers 14 residues. In germline, CDR1 is SQVTM, CDR2 ANQGSEA. The CDR3 is CSVENRVGTGELFF. DNA of the CDR3: TGCAGCGTTGAAAACAGGGTTGGCACCGGGGAGCTGTTTTTT.

The V and J genes are TRBV7-9 and TRBJ2-3; D is perhaps TRBD1 (6 bases). V shed 2 bases and J shed 5 bases, with 8 bases lying between them. Germline V gene sequence: CDR1 SEHNR, CDR2 FQNEAQ (reference sequence). The CDR3 covers 13 residues. The CDR3 spells CASSLSGVDTQYF. The DNA for the CDR3 is TGTGCCAGCAGCTTATCAGGGGTAGATACGCAGTATTTT.

The CDR3 DNA is TGTGCCAGCAGCTCCGCGGGGACAGGGGGCCAGGAGACCCAGTACTTC. Residues: CASSSAGTGGQETQYF. The J gene is TRBJ2-5, the V gene TRBV7-2; 12 bases map to TRBD1. V was pared by 4 bases and J by 5 bases, with 8 bases of the junction left unmatched. The CDR3 runs to 16 residues. Germline-derived CDR1 and CDR2 are SGHTA and FQGNSA.

This clone was observed once. The genes are TRBV6-5 and TRBJ1-4; 9 nucleotides agree with TRBD1. CDR1 and CDR2 (germline): MNHEY, SVGAGI. The CDR3 loop spans 15 amino acids. V trimming: 6 bases; J trimming: 7 bases; junction bases outside the gene matches: 9. CDR3 sequence reads: CASRRNRGLSEKLFF. The CDR3 DNA follows: TGTGCCAGCAGACGAAACAGGGGGCTAAGTGAAAAACTGTTTTTT.

The chain links TRBV19 to TRBJ2-1; TRBD1 or TRBD2 may be the D gene (6 bases each). Trimming stripped 4 bases from V and 4 bases from J, with 20 bases between. The length of the CDR3 is 17 residues. In germline, CDR1 is LNHDA, CDR2 SQIVND (reference sequence). CDR3 nucleotide sequence: TGTGCCAGTAGTAAGGAGGGAAGCAGGGGAATTTACAATGAGCAGTTCTTC. The encoded protein is CASSKEGSRGIYNEQFF.

This clone appeared a single time. J is TRBJ1-1 and V is TRBV7-9, with TRBD1 matching over 7 bases. There are 14 residues in the CDR3. Per the germline V gene, CDR1 is SEHNR and CDR2 is FQNEAQ (reference sequence). V lost 1 base and J lost 6; bases outside the gene matches: 5. The CDR3 DNA reads TGTGCCAGCAGCTTAGACAGGGGATGGCCTGAAGCTTTCTTT. Its protein product is CASSLDRGWPEAFF.

The chain uses TRBV24-1 and TRBJ2-3, with 12 bases matching TRBD1. V lost 4 bases to trimming and J lost 8 bases; unmatched junction nucleotides: 3. The CDR3 is 14 amino acids. CDR1 KGHDR and CDR2 SFDVKD come from the germline V gene. The CDR3 sequence is CATSEGQGASTQYF. CDR3 nucleotide sequence: TGTGCCACCAGTGAGGGACAGGGGGCGAGTACGCAGTATTTT.

The J gene is TRBJ2-5, the V gene TRBV2; D is ambiguous. The CDR3 loop spans 13 amino acids. Trimming shortened V by 4 bases and J by 5 bases, and 11 bases separated the two germline ends. Looked up from germline, CDR1 is SNHLY and CDR2 is FYNNEI. CDR3 DNA: TGTGCCAGCAGTGTCTCGGAGTTGGAGACCCAGTACTTC. Translated, it gives CASSVSELETQYF. Drawing the rest from reference TRBV2 and TRBJ2-5, the complete variable domain is EPEVTQTPSHQVTQMGQEVILRCVPISNHLYFYWYRQILGQKVEFLVSFYNNEISEKSEIFDDQFSVERPDGSNFTLKIRSTKLEDSAMYFCASSVSELETQYFGPGTRLLVL.

This clone was counted between two and nine times. The DNA of the CDR3 is TGCGCCAGCAGCCAAAAGGAGGGGGGCGCGAACTATGGCTACACCTTC. This translates into CASSQKEGGANYGYTF. The chain employs TRBV4-1 and TRBJ1-2; TRBD1 is a possible D gene (6 bases). The germline V and J ends were trimmed by 2 bases and 2 bases, with 15 bases remaining between them. There are 16 residues in the CDR3. The germline V gene encodes CDR1 MGHRA and CDR2 YSYEKL.